This section outlines one TCR beta chain sequence together with its context. The antigen is undetermined. CDR1 is MGHDK and CDR2 is SYGVNS in the germline V gene. Trimming cost V 5 bases and J 0 bases, with 14 bases left between them. The CDR3 extends over 16 amino acids. The data were produced by immunoSEQ multiplex PCR, yet TCRdb's version contains in-frame clones alone and is incomplete. The sample lists hundreds of thousands of clones; approximately 79% were seen once. These data belong to a study of shared clonotypes between healthy human individuals. Study-level findings and limits: Clonotypes shared by all four donors outscored non-shared clonotypes in generation probability.

This TCR was recovered from a young woman in good health. This chain uses TRBV25-1 with TRBJ1-3; D not certain. Material for sequencing was memory CD4+ T cells sorted from blood. Subset here: CD45RA-negative fraction. The CDR3 DNA reads TGTGCCAGCAGTCCCCGGGGTTTAACCTCTGGAAACACCATATATTTT. This sequence encodes CASSPRGLTSGNTIYF.